What follows are 4 T cell receptor beta chains derived from one specimen sequenced in a study of blood T cell repertoires in COVID-19. Profiled with immunoSEQ multiplex PCR; TCRdb holds only in-frame clones, not every one. This sample has approximately 75,000 clones, with over 75% found just once. The sample comprised peripheral blood. The source is a human donor in a cohort sampled during active COVID-19.

The CDR3 nucleotides are TGTGCCAGCAGTGAAAGGTCGGCAGGCCACCAAGAGACCCAGTACTTC. It translates to CASSERSAGHQETQYF. The chain is built from TRBV6-1 and TRBJ2-5, with D unclear. CDR3 size: 16 residues. CDR1 MNHNS and CDR2 SASEGT come from the germline V gene. Trimming took off 2 bases at V and 0 bases at J, with 13 bases between the two ends.

The V and J genes are TRBV5-1 and TRBJ1-2; D is possibly TRBD1 (6 bases). Germline V gene sequence: CDR1 SGHRS, CDR2 YFSETQ. CDR3 length: 14 amino acids. The germline V and J ends were trimmed by 4 bases and 3 bases, with 13 bases remaining between them. The CDR3 DNA sequence: TGCGCCAGCAGCGAAGACAGGCCCGACTATGGCTACACCTTC. It translates to CASSEDRPDYGYTF.

This chain links TRBV5-1 with TRBJ1-1; 8 nucleotides agree with TRBD1. The trim removed 4 bases at V and 6 bases at J, leaving 11 bases unmatched. The germline V gene has CDR1 SGHRS and CDR2 YFSETQ. CDR3 length: 15 residues. CDR3 nucleotide sequence: TGCGCCAGCAGCGCGGGGGTCCAGGGGGCGCCTGAAGCTTTCTTT. This translates into CASSAGVQGAPEAFF.

This sequence joins TRBV5-6 and TRBJ1-2, with 8 bases lining up with TRBD1. V lost 0 bases, J lost 6 bases, and 1 base stayed unmatched. The CDR3 consists of 13 residues. The germline V gene encodes CDR1 SGHDT and CDR2 YYEEEE. The CDR3 loop reads CASSLAGGHGYTF. CDR3 in DNA: TGTGCCAGCAGCTTGGCAGGGGGCCATGGCTACACCTTC.